Following are 22 T cell receptor beta chains from one sample sequenced in a study of blood T cell repertoires in COVID-19. Repertoires were generated with immunoSEQ multiplex PCR, while TCRdb's copy carries only in-frame clones and drops some. The repertoire has roughly 250,000 clones, 75% to 90% of them found once; the top ten carry roughly 12%. Input material: peripheral blood. The origin of the receptors is a woman aged 60-75 years with active or convalescent COVID-19.

In its sample, this clone was seen once. The chain links TRBV2 to TRBJ1-2; D possibly corresponds to TRBD1 (5 bases). The CDR3 has 15 residues. Deletions cut 8 bases from V and 6 bases from J, with 22 bases between. CDR1 is SNHLY and CDR2 is FYNNEI in the germline V gene. The CDR3 DNA reads TGTGCCAGCGGGGCTTCTACGTCAGGGAAGAATGGCTACACCTTC. Protein: CASGASTSGKNGYTF. The whole variable domain, filled in from reference TRBV2 and TRBJ1-2, reads EPEVTQTPSHQVTQMGQEVILRCVPISNHLYFYWYRQILGQKVEFLVSFYNNEISEKSEIFDDQFSVERPDGSNFTLKIRSTKLEDSAMYFCASGASTSGKNGYTFGSGTRLTVV.

V is TRBV29-1 and J is TRBJ1-1; 7 bases match TRBD1. The CDR3 consists of 14 residues. Germline CDR1 is SQVTM and CDR2 is ANQGSEA. The J segment lost 0 bases and the V segment lost 4 bases, leaving 5 bases of the junction unmatched. CDR3 in DNA: TGCAGCGTTGGGCTGGGACAGCTGAACACTGAAGCTTTCTTT. It translates to CSVGLGQLNTEAFF.

This clone turned up a few times. J is TRBJ1-6 and V is TRBV19; D gene uncertain. Trimming cost V 6 bases and J 0 bases, with 15 bases left between them. CDR3 length: 17 residues. CDR1 is LNHDA and CDR2 is SQIVND in the germline V gene (reference sequence). In nucleotides, the CDR3 is TGTGCCAGTAGCCCGGAGGGCCGCGGCTCCTATAATTCACCCCTCCACTTT. Translating it yields CASSPEGRGSYNSPLHF.

Note on this clone: Other DNA sequences within the sample encode an identical CDR3. The chain joins TRBV6-6 to TRBJ2-7; 7 nucleotides line up with TRBD2. The CDR3 has 14 residues. Per the germline V gene, CDR1 is MNHNY and CDR2 is SVGAGI (reference sequence). V gave up 0 bases and J gave up 2 bases; unmatched junction bases: 1. DNA of the CDR3: TGTGCCAGCAGTTACTCCGGGGGGACCTACGAGCAGTACTTC. Amino acids: CASSYSGGTYEQYF.

The chain joins TRBV7-9 to TRBJ2-1; 10 bases are shared with TRBD2. The CDR3 contains 14 residues. Germline values: CDR1 SEHNR, CDR2 FQNEAQ (reference sequence). V was pared by 6 bases and J by 7 bases, with 6 bases of the junction left unmatched. The CDR3 sequence: CASSERGGRNEQFF. For the CDR3, the DNA is TGTGCCAGCAGTGAGCGGGGGGGCAGGAATGAGCAGTTCTTC. The full variable domain, with the rest looked up from reference TRBV7-9 and TRBJ2-1, is DTGVSQNPRHKITKRGQNVTFRCDPISEHNRLYWYRQTLGQGPEFLTYFQNEAQLEKSRLLSDRFSAERPKGSFSTLEIQRTEQGDSAMYLCASSERGGRNEQFFGPGTRLTVL.

The rearrangement links TRBV14 to TRBJ1-6; 10 positions agree with TRBD1. The CDR3 is 16 residues long. Germline CDR1 is SGHDN and CDR2 is FVKESK. The V and J ends lost 3 bases and 10 bases, in that order; junction bases with no gene match: 9. Here the CDR3 reads CASSQADRGRRSPLHF. The CDR3 nucleotides read TGTGCCAGCAGCCAGGCCGACAGGGGGCGACGGTCACCCCTCCACTTT.

This clone occurred once. This rearrangement joins TRBV6-5 to TRBJ1-5; TRBD1 might be the D (5 bases). Germline V gene data show CDR1 as MNHEY and CDR2 as SVGAGI. With 3 bases removed from V and 6 bases from J, the gap between germline ends came to 12 bases. The CDR3 extends over 14 amino acids. The CDR3 protein is CASSYGWGSQPQHF. In nucleotides, the CDR3 is TGTGCCAGCAGTTATGGCTGGGGCAGTCAGCCCCAGCATTTT.

The chain joins TRBV5-5 to TRBJ2-2; D unclear. V was trimmed by 0 bases and J by 0 bases, leaving 12 bases between them. The CDR3 extends over 17 amino acids. From germline, CDR1 is SGHKS and CDR2 YYEKEE (reference sequence). CDR3 in DNA: TGTGCCAGCAGCTTGGGCCTAGAGGTTACGAACACCGGGGAGCTGTTTTTT. The encoded protein is CASSLGLEVTNTGELFF.

The rearrangement links TRBV19 to TRBJ1-2; no clear D gene. The CDR3 sequence is 15 residues long. Germline lookup yields CDR1 LNHDA and CDR2 SQIVND (reference sequence). V was pared by 2 bases and J by 3 bases, with 13 bases between. The CDR3 here is CASSILTRRHYGYTF. The CDR3 DNA reads TGTGCCAGTAGTATATTAACTAGGAGACACTATGGCTACACCTTC.

The chain joins TRBV6-5 to TRBJ1-5; D unclear. The CDR3 loop spans 14 amino acids. The V gene's germline CDR1 is MNHEY and CDR2 SVGAGI. Trimming removed 2 bases at V and 2 bases at J, with 7 bases between. CDR3 DNA sequence: TGTGCCAGCAGTTACAGCCAGGGCAATCAGCCCCAGCATTTT. This gives the protein CASSYSQGNQPQHF.

The V call is TRBV7-8, the J call TRBJ2-7, with 12 bases matching TRBD1. The V gene end was trimmed by 0 bases and the J gene end by 5 bases; junction bases not matched to a gene: 8. Germline CDR1 SGHVS, CDR2 FQNEAQ. The CDR3 sequence is 17 residues long. CDR3 in DNA: TGTGCCAGCAGCTTAGCGCAGGGACAGGGGGCGCGAAACGAGCAGTACTTC. The encoded protein is CASSLAQGQGARNEQYF. Complete variable domain (other parts from reference TRBV7-8 and TRBJ2-7): GAGVSQSPRYKVAKRGQDVALRCDPISGHVSLFWYQQALGQGPEFLTYFQNEAQLDKSGLPSDRFFAERPEGSVSTLKIQRTQQEDSAVYLCASSLAQGQGARNEQYFGPGTRLTVT.

This clone was seen once. The V gene is TRBV7-2, the J gene TRBJ2-7; TRBD1 matches 8 bases. Germline V gives CDR1 SGHTA, CDR2 FQGNSA. The CDR3 length is 16 residues. V lost 1 base and J lost 7; bases outside the gene matches: 12. For the CDR3, the DNA is TGTGCCAGCAGCTTAGGGCGCAGGGGGCGTCGCGGGGAGCAGTACTTC. The encoded protein is CASSLGRRGRRGEQYF.

The chain couples TRBV19 to TRBJ1-5; D perhaps matches TRBD1 (5 bases). The germline V gene has CDR1 LNHDA and CDR2 SQIVND (reference sequence). The CDR3 extends over 16 amino acids. V dropped 3 bases and J dropped 0 bases, with 12 bases sitting between them. The CDR3 spells CASSMKGSYSNQPQHF. DNA for the CDR3: TGTGCCAGTAGTATGAAGGGGTCCTATAGCAATCAGCCCCAGCATTTT.

The chain links TRBV6-4 to TRBJ1-1, with D possibly matching TRBD1 (5 bases). Germline V gene sequence: CDR1 MRHNA, CDR2 SNTAGT. Between the trimmed V and J ends, which lost 3 bases and 5 bases, there was a span of 10 bases. The CDR3 has 13 residues. The CDR3 bases are TGTGCCAGCAGTGAACAGGAAAGTACTGAAGCTTTCTTT. Protein sequence: CASSEQESTEAFF.

The V call is TRBV21-1, the J call TRBJ2-3; the table calls TRBD2, which could not be checked here. TRBV21-1 is given as a pseudogene. The CDR3 runs 14 residues. Here the CDR3 DNA reads TGTGCCAGCAGCCCCGCGGGGGGCAAAGATACGCAGTATTTT. Its protein product is CASSPAGGKDTQYF.

The V call is TRBV30, the J call TRBJ1-1, with D perhaps TRBD1 (5 bases). CDR1 GTSNPN and CDR2 SVGIG come from the germline V gene (reference sequence). V was cut by 5 bases and J by 4 bases, with 14 bases left in between. The CDR3 has 13 amino acids. The CDR3 loop reads CAWQGTPATEAFF. The CDR3 region has the DNA TGTGCCTGGCAGGGCACCCCCGCCACTGAAGCTTTCTTT.

The chain uses TRBV18 and TRBJ1-1; TRBD1 matches at 8 bases. With 10 bases clipped from V and 0 bases from J, the junction kept 4 bases outside the gene matches. This CDR3 region has 13 residues. Germline CDR1 KGHSH, CDR2 LQKENI. CDR3 nucleotide sequence: TGTGCCACCCGACAGGGGCTGAACACTGAAGCTTTCTTT. It is translated as CATRQGLNTEAFF.

This chain links TRBV27 with TRBJ2-1, with 13 bases fitting TRBD2. CDR3 length: 16 residues. The V gene end was trimmed by 6 bases and the J gene end by 7 bases; junction bases not matched to a gene: 9. Germline V gives CDR1 MNHEY, CDR2 SMNVEV (reference sequence). Here the CDR3 reads CASSSSRTSGGNEQFF. For the CDR3, the DNA is TGTGCCAGCAGCTCCTCCAGGACTAGCGGGGGAAATGAGCAGTTCTTC.

As to this clone: The sample has other DNA sequences that encode this CDR3 too. The CDR3 protein is CASSLGLAGQETQYF. The CDR3 DNA reads TGTGCCAGCAGCTTGGGACTAGCGGGACAAGAGACCCAGTACTTC. V usage is TRBV11-2 and J usage is TRBJ2-5, with 13 nucleotides matching TRBD2. The germline CDR1 and CDR2 sequences are SGHAT and FQNNGV. With V trimmed by 3 bases and J by 2 bases, 0 bases remained unmatched. The CDR3 has 15 amino acids.

CDR3 DNA: TGTGCCAGCATCCCAGGGTCCCGGAGCTCCTACAATGAGCAGTTCTTC. Its translation: CASIPGSRSSYNEQFF. The chain carries TRBV21-1 and TRBJ2-1; no check of the table's D call, TRBD1, against the DNA was made. TRBV21-1 has pseudogene status. This CDR3 comprises 16 residues.

The gene calls are TRBV5-1 and TRBJ1-1, with D uncertain. The germline CDR1 and CDR2 sequences are SGHRS and YFSETQ. The CDR3 is 12 residues long. Trimming took 5 bases from V and 2 from J, leaving 7 bases between them. The CDR3 region is CASSLYNTEAFF. The CDR3 region has the DNA TGCGCCAGCAGTCTCTACAACACTGAAGCTTTCTTT.

This rearrangement joins TRBV19 to TRBJ1-1, with D possibly being TRBD1 (5 bases). V lost 7 bases and J lost 6, with 15 bases in between. The CDR3 spans 13 residues. The germline CDR1 and CDR2 sequences are LNHDA and SQIVND (reference sequence). The CDR3 loop reads CASTFNWGAEAFF. The CDR3, as DNA: TGTGCCAGTACCTTTAACTGGGGGGCTGAAGCTTTCTTT.